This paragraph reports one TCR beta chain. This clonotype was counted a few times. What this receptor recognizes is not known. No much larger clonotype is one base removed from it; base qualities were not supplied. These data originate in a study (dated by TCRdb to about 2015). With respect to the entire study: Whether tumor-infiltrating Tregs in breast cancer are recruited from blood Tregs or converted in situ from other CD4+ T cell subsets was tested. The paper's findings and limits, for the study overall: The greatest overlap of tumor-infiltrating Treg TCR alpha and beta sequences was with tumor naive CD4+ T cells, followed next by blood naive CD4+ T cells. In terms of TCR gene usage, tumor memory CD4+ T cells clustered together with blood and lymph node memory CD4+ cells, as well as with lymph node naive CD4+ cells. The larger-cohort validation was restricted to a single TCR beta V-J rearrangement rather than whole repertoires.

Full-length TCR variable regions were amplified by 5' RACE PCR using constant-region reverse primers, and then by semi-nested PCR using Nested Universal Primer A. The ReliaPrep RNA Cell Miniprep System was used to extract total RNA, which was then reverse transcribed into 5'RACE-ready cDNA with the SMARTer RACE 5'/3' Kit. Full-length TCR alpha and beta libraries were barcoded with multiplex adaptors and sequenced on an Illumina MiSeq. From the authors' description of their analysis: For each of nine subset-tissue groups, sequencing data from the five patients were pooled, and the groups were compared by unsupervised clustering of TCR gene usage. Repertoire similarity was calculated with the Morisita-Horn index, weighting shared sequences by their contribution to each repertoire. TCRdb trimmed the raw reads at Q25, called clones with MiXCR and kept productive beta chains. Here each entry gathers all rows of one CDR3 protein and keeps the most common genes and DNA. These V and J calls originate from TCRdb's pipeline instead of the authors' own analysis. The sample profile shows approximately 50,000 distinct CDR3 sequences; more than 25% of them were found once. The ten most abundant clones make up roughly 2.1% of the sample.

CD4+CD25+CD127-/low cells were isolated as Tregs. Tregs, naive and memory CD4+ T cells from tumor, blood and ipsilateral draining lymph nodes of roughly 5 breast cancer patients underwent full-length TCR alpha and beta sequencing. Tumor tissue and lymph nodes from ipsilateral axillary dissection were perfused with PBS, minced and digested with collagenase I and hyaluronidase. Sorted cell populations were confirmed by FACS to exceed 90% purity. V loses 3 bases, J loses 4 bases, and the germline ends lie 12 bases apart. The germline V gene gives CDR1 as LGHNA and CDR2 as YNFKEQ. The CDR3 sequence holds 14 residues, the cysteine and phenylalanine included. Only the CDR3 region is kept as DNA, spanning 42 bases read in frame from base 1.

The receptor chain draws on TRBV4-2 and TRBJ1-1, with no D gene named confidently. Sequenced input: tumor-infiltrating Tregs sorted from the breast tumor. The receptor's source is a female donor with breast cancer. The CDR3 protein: CASSQVISGTEAFF. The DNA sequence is TGTGCCAGCAGCCAGGTGATATCGGGCACTGAAGCTTTCTTT.